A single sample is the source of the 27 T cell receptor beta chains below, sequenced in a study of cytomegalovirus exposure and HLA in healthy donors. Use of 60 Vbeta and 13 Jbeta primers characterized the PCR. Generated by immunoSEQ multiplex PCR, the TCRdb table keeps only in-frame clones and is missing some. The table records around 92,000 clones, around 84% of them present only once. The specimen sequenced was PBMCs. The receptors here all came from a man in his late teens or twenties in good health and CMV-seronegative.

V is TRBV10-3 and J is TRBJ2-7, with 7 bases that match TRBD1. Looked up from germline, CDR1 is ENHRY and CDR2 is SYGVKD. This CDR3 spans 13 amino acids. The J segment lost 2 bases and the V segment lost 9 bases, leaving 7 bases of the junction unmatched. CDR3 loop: CAIKGQSPYEQYF. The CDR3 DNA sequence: TGTGCCATTAAGGGACAGAGTCCCTACGAGCAGTACTTC.

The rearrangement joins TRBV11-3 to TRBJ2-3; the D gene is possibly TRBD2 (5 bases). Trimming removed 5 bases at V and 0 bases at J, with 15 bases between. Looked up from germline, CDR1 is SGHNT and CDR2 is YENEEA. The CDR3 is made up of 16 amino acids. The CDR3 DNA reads TGTGCCAGCAGCCGACGGGGTAGTTCCAGCACAGATACGCAGTATTTT. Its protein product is CASSRRGSSSTDTQYF. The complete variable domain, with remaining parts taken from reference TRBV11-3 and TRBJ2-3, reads EAGVVQSPRYKIIEKKQPVAFWCNPISGHNTLYWYLQNLGQGPELLIRYENEEAVDDSQLPKDRFSAERLKGVDSTLKIQPAELGDSAVYLCASSRRGSSSTDTQYFGPGTRLTVL.

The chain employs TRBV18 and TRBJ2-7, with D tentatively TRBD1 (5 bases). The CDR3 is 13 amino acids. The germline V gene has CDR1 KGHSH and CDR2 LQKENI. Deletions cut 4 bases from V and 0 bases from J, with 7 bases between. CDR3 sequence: CASSQDISYEQYF. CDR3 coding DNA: TGTGCCAGCTCACAGGACATCTCCTACGAGCAGTACTTC.

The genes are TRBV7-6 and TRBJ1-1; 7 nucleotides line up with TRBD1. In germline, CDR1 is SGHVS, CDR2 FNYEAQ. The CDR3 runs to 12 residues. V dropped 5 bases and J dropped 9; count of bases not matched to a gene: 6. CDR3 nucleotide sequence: TGTGCCAGCAGCCCCGGGACAGTTAAAGCTTTCTTT. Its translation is CASSPGTVKAFF.

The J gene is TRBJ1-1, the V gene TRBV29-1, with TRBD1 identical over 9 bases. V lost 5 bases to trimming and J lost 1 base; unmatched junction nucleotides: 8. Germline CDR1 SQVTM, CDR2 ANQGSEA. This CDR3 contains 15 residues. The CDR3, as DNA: TGCAGCGTTCACCCGGGACAGGGCTGGAACACTGAAGCTTTCTTT. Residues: CSVHPGQGWNTEAFF.

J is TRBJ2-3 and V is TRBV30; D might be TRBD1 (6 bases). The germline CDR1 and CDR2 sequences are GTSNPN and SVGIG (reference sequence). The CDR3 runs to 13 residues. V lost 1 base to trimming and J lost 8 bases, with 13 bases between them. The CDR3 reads CAWSGQGLGTQYF. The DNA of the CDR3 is TGTGCCTGGAGTGGTCAGGGGTTGGGTACGCAGTATTTT.

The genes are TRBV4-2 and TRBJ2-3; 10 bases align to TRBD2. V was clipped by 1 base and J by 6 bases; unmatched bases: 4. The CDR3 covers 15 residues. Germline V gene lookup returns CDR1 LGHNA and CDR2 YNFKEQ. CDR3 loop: CASSQASGGADTQYF. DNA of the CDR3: TGTGCCAGCAGCCAAGCGAGCGGGGGGGCCGATACGCAGTATTTT.

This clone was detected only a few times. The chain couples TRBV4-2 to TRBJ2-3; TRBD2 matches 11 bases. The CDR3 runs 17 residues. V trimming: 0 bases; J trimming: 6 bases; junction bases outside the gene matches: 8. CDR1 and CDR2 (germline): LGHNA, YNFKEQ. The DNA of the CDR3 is TGTGCCAGCAGCCAAGATCGTACTAGCGGGGGAGTCGATACGCAGTATTTT. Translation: CASSQDRTSGGVDTQYF.

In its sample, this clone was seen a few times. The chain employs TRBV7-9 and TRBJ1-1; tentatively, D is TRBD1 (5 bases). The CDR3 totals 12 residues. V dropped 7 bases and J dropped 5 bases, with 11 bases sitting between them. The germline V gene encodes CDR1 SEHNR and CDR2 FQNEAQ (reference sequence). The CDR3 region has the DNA TGTGCCAGCAACGCCGGGGGTACTGAAGCTTTCTTT. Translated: CASNAGGTEAFF.

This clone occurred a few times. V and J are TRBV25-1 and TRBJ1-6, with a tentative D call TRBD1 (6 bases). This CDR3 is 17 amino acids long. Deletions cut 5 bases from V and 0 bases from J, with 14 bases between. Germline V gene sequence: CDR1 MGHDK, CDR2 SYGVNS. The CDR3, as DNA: TGTGCCAGCAGTCTTAGGACAGTTGGCTCCTATAATTCACCCCTCCACTTT. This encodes CASSLRTVGSYNSPLHF. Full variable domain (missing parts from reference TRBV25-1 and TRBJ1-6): EADIYQTPRYLVIGTGKKITLECSQTMGHDKMYWYQQDPGMELHLIHYSYGVNSTEKGDLSSESTVSRIRTEHFPLTLESARPSHTSQYLCASSLRTVGSYNSPLHFGNGTRLTVT.

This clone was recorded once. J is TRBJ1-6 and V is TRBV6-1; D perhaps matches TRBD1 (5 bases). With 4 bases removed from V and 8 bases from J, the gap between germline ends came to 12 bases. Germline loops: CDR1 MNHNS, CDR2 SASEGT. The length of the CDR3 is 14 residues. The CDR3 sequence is CASSAAGTDSPLHF. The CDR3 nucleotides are TGTGCCAGCAGTGCGGCGGGGACGGATTCACCCCTCCACTTT.

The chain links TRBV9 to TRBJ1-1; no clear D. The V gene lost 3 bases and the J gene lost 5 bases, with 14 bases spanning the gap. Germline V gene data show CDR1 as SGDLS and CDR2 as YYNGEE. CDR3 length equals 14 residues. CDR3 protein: CASSAATGRTEAFF. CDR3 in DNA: TGTGCCAGCAGCGCAGCTACGGGGAGGACTGAAGCTTTCTTT.

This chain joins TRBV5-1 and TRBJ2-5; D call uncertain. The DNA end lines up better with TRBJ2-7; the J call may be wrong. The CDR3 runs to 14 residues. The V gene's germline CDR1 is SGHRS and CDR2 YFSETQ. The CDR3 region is CASSPGFNSYEQYF. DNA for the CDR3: TGCGCCAGCAGCCCCGGGTTTAACTCCTACGAGCAGTACTTC.

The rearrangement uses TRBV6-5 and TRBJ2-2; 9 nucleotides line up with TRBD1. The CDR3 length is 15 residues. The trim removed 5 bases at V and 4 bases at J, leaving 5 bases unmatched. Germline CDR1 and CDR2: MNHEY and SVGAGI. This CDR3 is CASSTGGAGTGELFF. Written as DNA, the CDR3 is TGTGCCAGCAGTACAGGGGGCGCGGGCACCGGGGAGCTGTTTTTT.

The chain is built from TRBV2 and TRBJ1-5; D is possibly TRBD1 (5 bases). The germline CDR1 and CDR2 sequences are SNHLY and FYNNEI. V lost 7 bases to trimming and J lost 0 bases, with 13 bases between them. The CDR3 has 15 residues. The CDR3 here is CASTQVISSNQPQHF. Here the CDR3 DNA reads TGTGCCAGCACACAGGTTATCAGTAGCAATCAGCCCCAGCATTTT.

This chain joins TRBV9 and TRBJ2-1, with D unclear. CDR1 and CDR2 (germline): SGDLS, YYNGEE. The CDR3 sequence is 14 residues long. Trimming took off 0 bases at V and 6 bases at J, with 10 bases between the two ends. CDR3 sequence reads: CASSVGSVSNEQFF. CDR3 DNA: TGTGCCAGCAGCGTAGGTTCTGTTTCCAATGAGCAGTTCTTC.

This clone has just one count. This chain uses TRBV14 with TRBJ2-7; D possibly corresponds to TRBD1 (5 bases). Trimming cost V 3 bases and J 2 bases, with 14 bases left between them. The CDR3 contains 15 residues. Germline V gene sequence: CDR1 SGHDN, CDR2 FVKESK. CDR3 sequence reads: CASSQRSGLTYEQYF. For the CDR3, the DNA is TGTGCCAGCAGCCAGCGGTCAGGGTTAACCTACGAGCAGTACTTC.

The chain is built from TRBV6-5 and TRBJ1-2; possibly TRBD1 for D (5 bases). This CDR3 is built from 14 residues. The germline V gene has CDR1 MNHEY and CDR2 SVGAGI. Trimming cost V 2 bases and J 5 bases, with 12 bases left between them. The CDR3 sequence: CASSYGGGRYGYTF. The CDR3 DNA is TGTGCCAGCAGTTACGGGGGGGGTAGGTATGGCTACACCTTC.

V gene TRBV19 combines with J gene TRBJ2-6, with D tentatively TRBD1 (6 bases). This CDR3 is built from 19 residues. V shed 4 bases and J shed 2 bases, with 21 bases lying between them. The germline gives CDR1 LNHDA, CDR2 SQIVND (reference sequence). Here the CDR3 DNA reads TGTGCCAGTAGTACCCCCCTAGGACAGCCGACCACTGGGGCCAACGTCCTGACTTTC. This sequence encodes CASSTPLGQPTTGANVLTF.

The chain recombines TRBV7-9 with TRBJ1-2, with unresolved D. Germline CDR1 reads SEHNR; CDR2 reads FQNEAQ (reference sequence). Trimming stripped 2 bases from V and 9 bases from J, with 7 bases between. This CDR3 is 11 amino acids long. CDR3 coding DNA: TGTGCCAGCAGCTTATCTTTAAGCTACACCTTC. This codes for CASSLSLSYTF. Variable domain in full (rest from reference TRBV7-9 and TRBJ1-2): DTGVSQNPRHKITKRGQNVTFRCDPISEHNRLYWYRQTLGQGPEFLTYFQNEAQLEKSRLLSDRFSAERPKGSFSTLEIQRTEQGDSAMYLCASSLSLSYTFGSGTRLTVV.

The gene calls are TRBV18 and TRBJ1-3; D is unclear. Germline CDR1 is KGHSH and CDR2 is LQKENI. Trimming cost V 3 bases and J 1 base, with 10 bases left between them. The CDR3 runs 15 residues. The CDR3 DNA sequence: TGTGCCAGCTCACCCCAGAGGGAGTCTGGAAACACCATATATTTT. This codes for CASSPQRESGNTIYF.

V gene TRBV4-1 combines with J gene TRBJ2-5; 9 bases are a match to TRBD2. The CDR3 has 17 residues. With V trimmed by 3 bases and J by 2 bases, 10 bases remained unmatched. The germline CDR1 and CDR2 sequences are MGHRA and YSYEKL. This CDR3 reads CASSQGPSSGAQETQYF. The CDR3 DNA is TGCGCCAGCAGCCAGGGTCCCTCTAGCGGGGCTCAAGAGACCCAGTACTTC.

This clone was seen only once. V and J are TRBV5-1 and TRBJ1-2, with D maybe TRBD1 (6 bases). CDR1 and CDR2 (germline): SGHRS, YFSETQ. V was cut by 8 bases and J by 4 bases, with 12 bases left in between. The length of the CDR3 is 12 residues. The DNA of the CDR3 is TGCGCCAGTTCGGACAGCGCCTATGGCTACACCTTC. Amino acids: CASSDSAYGYTF.

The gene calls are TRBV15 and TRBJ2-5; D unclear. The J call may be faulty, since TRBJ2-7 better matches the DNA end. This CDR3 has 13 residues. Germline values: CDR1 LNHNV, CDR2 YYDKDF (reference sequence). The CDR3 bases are TGTGCCACCAGCAGAGATGGGCACGGCGAGCAGTACTTC. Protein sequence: CATSRDGHGEQYF.

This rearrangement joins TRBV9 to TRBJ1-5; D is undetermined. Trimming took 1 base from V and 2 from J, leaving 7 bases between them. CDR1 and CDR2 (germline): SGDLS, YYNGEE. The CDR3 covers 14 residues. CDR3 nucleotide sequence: TGTGCCAGCAGCGTATGGGGAGGCAATCAGCCCCAGCATTTT. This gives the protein CASSVWGGNQPQHF.

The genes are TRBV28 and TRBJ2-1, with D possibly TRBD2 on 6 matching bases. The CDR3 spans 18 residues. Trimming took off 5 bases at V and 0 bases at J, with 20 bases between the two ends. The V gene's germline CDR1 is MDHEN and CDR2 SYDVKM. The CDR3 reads CASSQSGPAGFSYNEQFF. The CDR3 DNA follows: TGTGCCAGCAGTCAATCCGGACCAGCGGGTTTCTCCTACAATGAGCAGTTCTTC.

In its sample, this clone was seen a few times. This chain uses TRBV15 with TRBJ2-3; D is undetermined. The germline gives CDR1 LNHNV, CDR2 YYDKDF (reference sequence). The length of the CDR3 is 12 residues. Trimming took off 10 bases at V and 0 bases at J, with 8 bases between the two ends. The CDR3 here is CAIFFSTDTQYF. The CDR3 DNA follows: TGTGCCATATTTTTTAGCACAGATACGCAGTATTTT. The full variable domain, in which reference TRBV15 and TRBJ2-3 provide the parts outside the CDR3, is DAMVIQNPRYQVTQFGKPVTLSCSQTLNHNVMYWYQQKSSQAPKLLFHYYDKDFNNEADTPDNFQSRRPNTSFCFLDIRSPGLGDTAMYLCAIFFSTDTQYFGPGTRLTVL.